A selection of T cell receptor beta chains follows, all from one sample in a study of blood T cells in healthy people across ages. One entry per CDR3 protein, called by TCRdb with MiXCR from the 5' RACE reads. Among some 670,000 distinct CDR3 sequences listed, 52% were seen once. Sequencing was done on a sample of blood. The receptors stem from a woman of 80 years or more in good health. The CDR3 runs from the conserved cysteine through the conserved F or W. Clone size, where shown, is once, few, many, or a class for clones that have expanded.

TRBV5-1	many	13	CASSSTHYNEQFF
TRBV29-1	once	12	CSVGTVGDTQYF
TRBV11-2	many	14	CASSLGSFPDEQYF
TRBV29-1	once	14	CSVLQVFGSNEQFF
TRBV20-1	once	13	CSARDVGGTEAFF
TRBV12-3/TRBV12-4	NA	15	CASTVAGTQADTQYF
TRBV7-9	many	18	CASSQTPNPGLYGNEQFF
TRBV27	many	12	CASSDRDSPLHF
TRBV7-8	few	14	CASSPTTGYDEQYF
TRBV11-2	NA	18	CASSLDREARSSYNEQFF
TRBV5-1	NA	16	CASSLRPGLAIYEQYF
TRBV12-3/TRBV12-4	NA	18	CASSLGGRGSKSKNIQYF
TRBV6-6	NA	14	CASSLSGDAYGYTF
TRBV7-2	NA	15	CASSRRRDFLNEQFF
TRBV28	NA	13	CASSSKGRYGYTF
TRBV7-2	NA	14	CASSRGLFQETQYF
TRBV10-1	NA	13	CASREAATGELFF
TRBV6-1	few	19	CASSEAVPLLGGSSYEQYF
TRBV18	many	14	CASSTPGPADEQYF
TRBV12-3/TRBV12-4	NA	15	CASSFRAGSGEEQYF
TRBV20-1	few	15	CSARRGGSPAGELFF
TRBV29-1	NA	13	CSVGAVSSYEQYF
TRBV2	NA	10	CAGSEVTQYF
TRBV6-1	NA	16	CASSPVSAATNEKLFF
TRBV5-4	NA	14	CASSVEDRKNEQFF
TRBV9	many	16	CASSSVTGRSTDTQYF
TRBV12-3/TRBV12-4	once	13	CASSLSGPREQYF
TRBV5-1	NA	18	CASSLAVTAGLKANVPTF
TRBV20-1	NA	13	CSARGGTKETQYF
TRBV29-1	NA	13	CSGDRGDANEQFF
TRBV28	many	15	CASRGDSSSYNEQFF
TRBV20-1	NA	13	CSARDRADQPQHF
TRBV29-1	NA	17	CSVEPSGGTWTLETQYF
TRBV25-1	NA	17	CASSERRQGSFYNEQFF
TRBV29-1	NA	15	CSVAAASSGANVLTF
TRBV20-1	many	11	CSATPQYEQYF
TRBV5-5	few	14	CASSLVSGTNIQYF
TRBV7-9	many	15	CASSLVYRVENEQFF
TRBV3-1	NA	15	CASSKIGMGDYEQYF
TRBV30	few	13	CAWSGTLGDTQYF
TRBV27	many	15	CASSLRSSVTYEQYF
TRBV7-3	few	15	CASSFSGRGTGELFF
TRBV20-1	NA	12	CSTSPSYNEQYF
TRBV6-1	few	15	CASSEPGQGKNEQFF
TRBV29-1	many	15	CSADTLAAPGLAQYF
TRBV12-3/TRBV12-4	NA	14	CASSPNRAQAEAFF
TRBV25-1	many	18	CASSEGQGVWDSNQPQHF
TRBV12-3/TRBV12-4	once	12	CASSFVVYEQYF
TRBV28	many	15	CASTEPGLFTDTQYF
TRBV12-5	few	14	CASGKGGSINEQFF
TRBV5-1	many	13	CASSLRGSETQYF
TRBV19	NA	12	CASTQSSGGYTF
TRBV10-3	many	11	CAIGEIATQYF
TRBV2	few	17	CASSEKGLAFIGETQFF
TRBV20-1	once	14	CSARDNRGLNEQYF
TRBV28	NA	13	CASIGTSGYEQYF
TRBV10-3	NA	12	CAISGTDTEAFF
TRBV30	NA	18	CAWSLRLAAMSVTGELFF
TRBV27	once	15	CASTDRGPTAYEQYF